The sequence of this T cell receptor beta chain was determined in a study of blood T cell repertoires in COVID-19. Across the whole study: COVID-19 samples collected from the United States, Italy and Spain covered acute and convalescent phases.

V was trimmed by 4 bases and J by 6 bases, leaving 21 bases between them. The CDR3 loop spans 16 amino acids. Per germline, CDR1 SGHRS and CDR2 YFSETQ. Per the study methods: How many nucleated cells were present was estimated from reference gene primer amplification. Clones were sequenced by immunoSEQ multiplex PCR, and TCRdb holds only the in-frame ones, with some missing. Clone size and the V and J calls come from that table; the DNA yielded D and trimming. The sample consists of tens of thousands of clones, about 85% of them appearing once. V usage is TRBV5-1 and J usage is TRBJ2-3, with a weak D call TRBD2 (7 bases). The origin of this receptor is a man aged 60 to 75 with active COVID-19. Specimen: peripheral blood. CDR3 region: CASSPSSRGGRDTQYF. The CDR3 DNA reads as TGCGCCAGCAGCCCCTCTTCGAGGGGGGGGCGGGATACGCAGTATTTT. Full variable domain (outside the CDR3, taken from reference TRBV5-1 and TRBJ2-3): KAGVTQTPRYLIKTRGQQVTLSCSPISGHRSVSWYQQTPGQGLQFLFEYFSETQRNKGNFPGRFSGRQFSNSRSEMNVSTLELGDSALYLCASSPSSRGGRDTQYFGPGTRLTVL.